This T cell receptor beta chain comes out of a study of blood T cell repertoires in COVID-19. Study-level background: COVID-19 samples, acute and convalescent, were from the United States, Italy and Spain. PBMCs, B-cell-depleted T cells, or T cells were the source of the cDNA or gDNA that made up the material.

Per the original methods: Researchers report that nucleated cell counts were estimated from reference gene primer amplification. Using immunoSEQ multiplex PCR, the repertoire was profiled, and TCRdb retains in-frame clones only, with some absent. The V and J calls and clone size come from that table; D and trimming were worked out from the DNA. The sample yields about 52,000 clones, 85% to 90% seen once. J gave up 6 bases and V 4 bases, and 8 bases lay outside the gene matches. The CDR3 is 14 amino acids. Germline V gives CDR1 SGHRS, CDR2 YFSETQ. The sample taken for sequencing was peripheral blood. The chain carries TRBV5-1 and TRBJ1-2, with 8 bases aligning to TRBD1. This receptor was identified in an elderly man with active or convalescent COVID-19. The CDR3 loop is CASSGGQVGDGYTF. CDR3 in DNA: TGCGCCAGCAGCGGGGGACAGGTGGGCGATGGCTACACCTTC.